This TCR beta chain was sequenced during a study of regulatory T cells in long-lasting Graves disease. After removal of 6 bases from V and 6 bases from J, the junction contained 12 bases not matched to a gene. In germline, CDR1 is MNHNS, CDR2 SASEGT. The CDR3 length is 16 residues. This clonotype has a count of ten or more. The antigen is unknown. The study, taken as a whole, reports: Persistent disease samples used TRBV28, TRBJ1-2 and TRBJ2-5 preferentially.

Arm-PCR of CDR3 regions with iRepertoire HTBI primers generated TCR beta libraries. MiXCR, applied by TCRdb to the multiplex PCR reads, yields one record per CDR3 protein. Of hundreds of thousands of distinct CDR3 sequences in the sample, approximately 15% were seen once. As for time point: newly diagnosed GD, antithyroid drugs for less than 3 months. PBMC-extracted RNA yielded the TCR library. The patients were enrolled through endocrinology in Xi'an, China. The sample was also reused in another study, on T cells in Graves' hyperthyroidism and ophthalmopathy. This second study notes: Stable hyperthyroidism was told apart from ophthalmopathy by a model built on 13 V-J features. The model identified upcoming ophthalmopathy a median approximately seven months ahead of onset.

V is TRBV6-1 and J is TRBJ2-7; 12 bases align to TRBD1. The sequence was collected from a man in his forties or fifties with Graves disease. This sample comprised peripheral blood mononuclear cells (PBMCs), obtained at new diagnosis, from a patient treated with antithyroid drugs. The CDR3 sequence: CASSATLGQGAGEQYF. CDR3 bases: TGTGCCAGCAGCGCAACCTTGGGACAGGGGGCGGGCGAGCAGTACTTC.